The clone carrying this TCR beta chain has ten or more counts. CDR3 length equals 13 residues. In germline, CDR1 is DFQATT, CDR2 SNEGSKA (reference sequence). V was clipped by 3 bases and J by 6 bases; unmatched bases: 1. The sample comes from a study of identical twins. Via MiXCR, TCRdb re-called the 5' RACE reads, giving one row per CDR3 protein. In the table there are some 900,000 distinct CDR3 sequences, approximately 13% of which are singletons. This sample also appeared in a second study, on yellow fever vaccine responses in identical twins.

Sequenced input: PBMCs. This receptor was taken from a woman younger than 35 in good health. The J gene is TRBJ2-1, the V gene TRBV20-1, with 11 bases aligning to TRBD2. The CDR3 loop reads CSASGTSGNEQFF. In DNA, the CDR3 is TGCAGTGCTAGCGGGACTAGCGGCAATGAGCAGTTCTTC.